The 12 T cell receptor beta chains in this list originate from one sample, sequenced in a study of cytomegalovirus exposure and HLA in healthy donors. The PCR contained 60 Vbeta and 13 Jbeta primers. Here immunoSEQ multiplex PCR was the method, and the copy in TCRdb shows in-frame clones only, minus some. The data show over 150,000 clones, 80% seen once. Sequenced sample: PBMCs. The receptors originated from a man under 40 in good health and CMV-seropositive.

This clone was observed a single time. The genes are TRBV28 and TRBJ2-2, with D possibly matching TRBD2 (5 bases). The germline V and J ends were trimmed by 5 bases and 1 base, with 26 bases remaining between them. This CDR3 has 20 amino acids. Looked up from germline, CDR1 is MDHEN and CDR2 is SYDVKM. CDR3 protein: CASSPVGLGNRRMNTGELFF. The CDR3 DNA is TGTGCCAGCAGTCCCGTAGGACTTGGCAACCGTCGGATGAACACCGGGGAGCTGTTTTTT. Using reference TRBV28 and TRBJ2-2 for the parts outside the CDR3, the full variable domain is DVKVTQSSRYLVKRTGEKVFLECVQDMDHENMFWYRQDPGLGLRLIYFSYDVKMKEKGDIPEGYSVSREKKERFSLILESASTNQTSMYLCASSPVGLGNRRMNTGELFFGEGSRLTVL.

The chain is built from TRBV2 and TRBJ1-3; 11 nucleotides align to TRBD1. The CDR3 is 14 amino acids. J gave up 8 bases and V 6 bases, and 6 bases lay outside the gene matches. Per germline, CDR1 SNHLY and CDR2 FYNNEI. CDR3 bases: TGTGCCAGCAGGGACAGGGGGCATATGGACACCATATATTTT. As protein: CASRDRGHMDTIYF.

V and J are TRBV29-1 and TRBJ2-3, with no clear D. Germline V CDR1 and CDR2: SQVTM, ANQGSEA. V lost 0 bases, J lost 6 bases, and 7 bases lay in between. This CDR3 comprises 12 residues. In DNA form, the CDR3 reads TGCAGCGTTGAAGAGAAGAGGGATACGCAGTATTTT. Encoded protein: CSVEEKRDTQYF.

The V call is TRBV27, the J call TRBJ2-4; 7 positions match TRBD1. V shed 8 bases, J shed 5 bases, and the junction held 9 bases outside the gene matches. Germline CDR1 is MNHEY and CDR2 is SMNVEV (reference sequence). CDR3 length equals 14 residues. CDR3 amino acids: CASAKQGIENIQYF. DNA of the CDR3: TGTGCCAGCGCCAAACAGGGGATCGAAAACATTCAGTACTTC.

The chain recombines TRBV25-1 with TRBJ1-1, with D uncertain. CDR3 length: 16 residues. V was clipped by 2 bases and J by 4 bases, with 17 bases between them. The V gene's germline CDR1 is MGHDK and CDR2 SYGVNS. CDR3 DNA: TGTGCCAGCAGTGAAAATCGAGGGCTTGCGAGCACTGAAGCTTTCTTT. Protein: CASSENRGLASTEAFF.

This sequence joins TRBV27 and TRBJ2-7; a weak D match, TRBD2 (5 bases). This CDR3 comprises 15 residues. Trimming took 3 bases from V and 5 from J, leaving 17 bases between them. Germline V lookup: CDR1 MNHEY, CDR2 SMNVEV (reference sequence). CDR3 sequence: CASSFNERAVHEQYF. DNA for the CDR3: TGTGCCAGCAGTTTTAACGAGAGGGCCGTCCACGAGCAGTACTTC.

The genes are TRBV5-8 and TRBJ2-7, with unresolved D. The V gene lost 2 bases and the J gene lost 5 bases, with 11 bases spanning the gap. Germline lookup yields CDR1 SGHTS and CDR2 YDEGEE. This CDR3 is 13 amino acids long. The CDR3 region is CASSFFGLNEQYF. In DNA form, the CDR3 reads TGTGCCAGCAGCTTCTTCGGTCTCAACGAGCAGTACTTC.

This clone was seen just once. The V gene is TRBV11-2, the J gene TRBJ2-1; D call uncertain. The CDR3 has 14 amino acids. Germline V gene lookup returns CDR1 SGHAT and CDR2 FQNNGV. Deletions cut 5 bases from V and 0 bases from J, with 8 bases between. The CDR3 sequence: CASSLASSYNEQFF. CDR3 nucleotides: TGTGCCAGCAGCCTTGCTAGCTCCTACAATGAGCAGTTCTTC.

V and J are TRBV6-5 and TRBJ2-5; the match to TRBD2 covers 8 bases. Matching the DNA end better, TRBJ2-7 makes the J call doubtful. The CDR3 has 14 residues. Looked up from germline, CDR1 is MNHEY and CDR2 is SVGAGI. This CDR3 is CASGATGLVYEQYF. For the CDR3, the DNA is TGTGCCAGCGGAGCGACGGGACTAGTCTACGAGCAGTACTTC.

As for this clone: One end of the junction fails to match germline, which may point to a read error. The J gene is TRBJ1-2, the V gene TRBV30; TRBD1 matches at 7 bases. This CDR3 has 12 amino acids. The V gene's germline CDR1 is GTSNPN and CDR2 SVGIG (reference sequence). The CDR3 DNA is TGTGCCTGGAGTCTTATGTCACAGGGGATCGGCTTC. Translation gives CAWSLMSQGIGF.

This rearrangement joins TRBV19 to TRBJ1-5; tentative D call: TRBD1 (5 bases). CDR1 LNHDA and CDR2 SQIVND come from the germline V gene (reference sequence). This CDR3 comprises 14 residues. Between the trimmed V and J ends, which lost 1 base and 4 bases, there was a span of 8 bases. The CDR3 DNA reads as TGTGCCAGTAGTATAGGAAGGGGAAATCAGCCCCAGCATTTT. Translation gives CASSIGRGNQPQHF.

A word on this clone: The sample holds other DNA sequences that translate to the same CDR3. The J gene is TRBJ2-3, the V gene TRBV5-1, with TRBD2 matching over 10 bases. The V gene end was trimmed by 2 bases and the J gene end by 0 bases; junction bases not matched to a gene: 3. CDR3 length equals 16 residues. The germline V gene has CDR1 SGHRS and CDR2 YFSETQ. CDR3 DNA: TGCGCCAGCAGCTTAGCACTAGCGGGAAGCACAGATACGCAGTATTTT. It translates to CASSLALAGSTDTQYF.